A single sample gave rise to the 12 T cell receptor beta chains below, sequenced in a study of cytomegalovirus exposure and HLA in healthy donors. With 60 Vbeta and 13 Jbeta primers, the PCR was carried out. Measured with immunoSEQ multiplex PCR; TCRdb has only the in-frame clones, and not every one. The profile shows about 110,000 clones, 65% to 80% of them singletons. Source material: PBMCs. These receptors were obtained from a female donor in good health and CMV-seropositive.

This chain links TRBV15 with TRBJ2-2, with D hard to call. The CDR3 sequence is 17 residues long. The germline V gene encodes CDR1 LNHNV and CDR2 YYDKDF (reference sequence). Trimming removed 0 bases from V and 2 bases from J, with 13 bases in between. Here the CDR3 reads CATSRDYPAANTGELFF. CDR3 DNA sequence: TGTGCCACCAGCAGAGATTACCCCGCGGCCAACACCGGGGAGCTGTTTTTT.

This clone turned up a few times. The chain uses TRBV6-5 and TRBJ2-7; TRBD2 matches at 11 bases. Unmatched junction bases numbered 3, after V lost 6 bases and J lost 2 bases. In germline, CDR1 is MNHEY, CDR2 SVGAGI. The CDR3 covers 14 residues. The CDR3 loop reads CASSLLAGAYEQYF. For the CDR3, the DNA is TGTGCCAGCAGCCTACTAGCGGGGGCCTACGAGCAGTACTTC.

The chain carries TRBV29-1 and TRBJ2-3; 10 bases match TRBD1. With 5 bases clipped from V and 3 bases from J, the junction kept 5 bases outside the gene matches. The germline CDR1 and CDR2 sequences are SQVTM and ANQGSEA. The length of the CDR3 is 14 residues. In DNA, the CDR3 is TGCAGCGTTACCGGGACAGGGGATACAGATACGCAGTATTTT. Protein sequence: CSVTGTGDTDTQYF.

The chain recombines TRBV4-1 with TRBJ1-1; TRBD1 matches at 9 bases. With V trimmed by 0 bases and J by 0 bases, 8 bases remained unmatched. Germline CDR1 MGHRA, CDR2 YSYEKL. This CDR3 has 18 residues. The CDR3 loop is CASSQDLGTGRLNTEAFF. The CDR3 DNA reads TGCGCCAGCAGCCAAGATTTAGGGACAGGGCGGTTGAACACTGAAGCTTTCTTT.

V and J are TRBV30 and TRBJ1-1; tentative D call: TRBD1 (6 bases). In germline, CDR1 is GTSNPN, CDR2 SVGIG (reference sequence). The CDR3 runs 15 residues. Trimming took 2 bases from V and 2 from J, leaving 15 bases between them. The CDR3 sequence: CAWSNTGQRNTEAFF. DNA for the CDR3: TGTGCCTGGAGTAATACTGGACAGCGAAACACTGAAGCTTTCTTT.

The genes are TRBV4-1 and TRBJ2-7; TRBD2 might be the D (5 bases). Trimming stripped 1 base from V and 5 bases from J, with 15 bases between. The CDR3 extends over 15 amino acids. Germline V gene lookup returns CDR1 MGHRA and CDR2 YSYEKL. The CDR3 sequence is CASSQAFSLVDEQYF. In DNA form, the CDR3 reads TGCGCCAGCAGCCAAGCTTTTTCACTAGTTGACGAGCAGTACTTC.

The chain carries TRBV28 and TRBJ2-3; 9 nucleotides match TRBD1. The trim removed 7 bases at V and 3 bases at J, leaving 8 bases unmatched. This CDR3 has 15 amino acids. The germline V gene encodes CDR1 MDHEN and CDR2 SYDVKM. The CDR3 DNA reads TGTGCCAGCATCCTGGGGGACAGGGCGACAGATACGCAGTATTTT. Residues: CASILGDRATDTQYF.

J is TRBJ2-5 and V is TRBV5-1; D is uncertain. Trimming took off 2 bases at V and 4 bases at J, with 9 bases between the two ends. This CDR3 region has 13 residues. The germline CDR1 and CDR2 sequences are SGHRS and YFSETQ. The CDR3 protein is CASSFASTETQYF. The CDR3 DNA sequence: TGCGCCAGCAGCTTCGCGAGCACAGAGACCCAGTACTTC. The full variable domain, rest sourced from reference TRBV5-1 and TRBJ2-5, is KAGVTQTPRYLIKTRGQQVTLSCSPISGHRSVSWYQQTPGQGLQFLFEYFSETQRNKGNFPGRFSGRQFSNSRSEMNVSTLELGDSALYLCASSFASTETQYFGPGTRLLVL.

J is TRBJ2-1 and V is TRBV21-1; the D call TRBD2 from the table was never checked on the DNA. TRBV21-1 is assigned pseudogene status. This CDR3 is built from 16 residues. The CDR3, as DNA: TGTGCCAGCAGCAAAAGCGGGAGGGACTCCTACAATGAGCAGTTCTTC. The encoded protein is CASSKSGRDSYNEQFF.

This clone was found once. One end of the junction is discordant with germline, which a read error may explain. V and J are TRBV19 and TRBJ1-1; D gene unclear. The CDR3 has 14 residues. CDR1 is LNHDA and CDR2 is SQIVND in the germline V gene (reference sequence). The CDR3 nucleotides are TGTGCCAGTAGTATTTTAATTGGGGAGACTGAAGCTCTCTTT. Translating gives CASSILIGETEALF.

The chain uses TRBV7-6 and TRBJ2-1; 13 bases align to TRBD2. From germline, CDR1 is SGHVS and CDR2 FNYEAQ. Losses at the gene ends were 4 bases for V and 9 bases for J; bases not matched to a gene: 3. This CDR3 region has 14 residues. CDR3 nucleotide sequence: TGTGCCAGCAGCTCCGGACTAGCGGGAGTTGAGCAGTTCTTC. Protein product: CASSSGLAGVEQFF.

The count of this clone is one. The V call is TRBV9, the J call TRBJ2-2; 8 nucleotides line up with TRBD2. The CDR3 totals 18 residues. Per the germline V gene, CDR1 is SGDLS and CDR2 is YYNGEE. V was pared by 4 bases and J by 0 bases, with 11 bases of the junction left unmatched. This chain's CDR3 is CASSPRSASGPNTGELFF. As DNA, the CDR3 is TGTGCCAGCAGCCCAAGAAGTGCTAGCGGGCCGAACACCGGGGAGCTGTTTTTT. The variable domain in full, completed from reference TRBV9 and TRBJ2-2, reads DSGVTQTPKHLITATGQRVTLRCSPRSGDLSVYWYQQSLDQGLQFLIQYYNGEERAKGNILERFSAQQFPDLHSELNLSSLELGDSALYFCASSPRSASGPNTGELFFGEGSRLTVL.